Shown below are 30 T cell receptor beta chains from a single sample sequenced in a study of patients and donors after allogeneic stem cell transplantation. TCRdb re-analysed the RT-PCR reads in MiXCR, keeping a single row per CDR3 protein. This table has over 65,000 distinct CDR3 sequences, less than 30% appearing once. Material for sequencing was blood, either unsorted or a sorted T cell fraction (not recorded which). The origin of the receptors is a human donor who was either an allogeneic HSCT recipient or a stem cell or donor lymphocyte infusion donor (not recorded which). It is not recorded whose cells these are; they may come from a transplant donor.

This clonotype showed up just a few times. The CDR3 DNA sequence: TGTGCCCAACCGGGACTCAAAGCGCCGGAGGGATTATACAATGAGCAGTTCTTC. It yields the protein CAQPGLKAPEGLYNEQFF. This chain joins TRBV3-1 and TRBJ2-1; possible D gene TRBD2, 6 bases. Germline V gene sequence: CDR1 LGHDT, CDR2 YNNKEL (reference sequence). The CDR3 contains 18 residues. V was clipped by 11 bases and J by 4 bases, with 30 bases between them.

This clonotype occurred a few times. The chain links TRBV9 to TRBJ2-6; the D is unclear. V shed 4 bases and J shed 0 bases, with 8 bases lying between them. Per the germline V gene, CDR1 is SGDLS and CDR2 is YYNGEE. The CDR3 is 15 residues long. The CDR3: CASSPRSSGANVLTF. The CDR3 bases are TGTGCCAGCAGCCCGCGTTCCTCTGGGGCCAACGTCCTGACTTTC.

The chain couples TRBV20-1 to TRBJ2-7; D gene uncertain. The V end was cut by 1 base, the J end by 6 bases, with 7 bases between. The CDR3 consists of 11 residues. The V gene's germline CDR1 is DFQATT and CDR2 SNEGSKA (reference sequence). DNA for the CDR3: TGCAGTGCTAGAGGCAGGCGCGAGCAGTACTTC. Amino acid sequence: CSARGRREQYF.

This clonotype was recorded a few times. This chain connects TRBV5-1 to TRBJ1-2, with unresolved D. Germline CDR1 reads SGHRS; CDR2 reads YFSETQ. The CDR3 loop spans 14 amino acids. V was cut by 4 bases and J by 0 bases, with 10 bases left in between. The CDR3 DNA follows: TGCGCCAGCAGCCGGCTGGCCTCTAACTATGGCTACACCTTC. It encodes CASSRLASNYGYTF.

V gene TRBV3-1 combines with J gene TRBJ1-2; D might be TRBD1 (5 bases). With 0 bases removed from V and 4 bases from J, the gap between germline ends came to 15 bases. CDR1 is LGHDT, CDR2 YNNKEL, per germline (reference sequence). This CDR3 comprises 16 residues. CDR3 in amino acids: CASSQDATVQIYGYTF. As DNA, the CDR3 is TGTGCCAGCAGCCAAGACGCGACAGTTCAAATCTATGGCTACACCTTC.

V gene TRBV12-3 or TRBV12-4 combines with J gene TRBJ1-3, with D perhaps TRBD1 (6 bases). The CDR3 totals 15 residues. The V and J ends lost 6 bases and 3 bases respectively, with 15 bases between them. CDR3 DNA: TGTGCCAGCAGCCATCCCGACAGGAATGGAAACACCATATATTTT. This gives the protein CASSHPDRNGNTIYF.

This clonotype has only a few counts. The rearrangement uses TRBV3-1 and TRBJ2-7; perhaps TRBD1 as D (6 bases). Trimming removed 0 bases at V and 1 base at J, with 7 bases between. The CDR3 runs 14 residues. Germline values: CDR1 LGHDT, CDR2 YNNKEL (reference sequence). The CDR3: CASSQEDSSYEQYF. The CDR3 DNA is TGTGCCAGCAGCCAAGAGGACAGTTCCTACGAGCAGTACTTC.

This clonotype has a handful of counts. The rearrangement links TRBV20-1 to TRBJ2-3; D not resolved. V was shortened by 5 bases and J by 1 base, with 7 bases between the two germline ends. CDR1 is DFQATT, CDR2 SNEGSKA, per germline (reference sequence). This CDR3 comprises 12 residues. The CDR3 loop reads CSAFTGTDTQYF. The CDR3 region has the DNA TGCAGTGCTTTTACAGGCACAGATACGCAGTATTTT.

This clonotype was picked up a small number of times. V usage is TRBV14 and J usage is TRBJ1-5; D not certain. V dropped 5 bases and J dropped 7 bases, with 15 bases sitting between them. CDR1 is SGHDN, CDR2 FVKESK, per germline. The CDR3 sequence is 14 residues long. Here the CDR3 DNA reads TGTGCCAGCAGCGCTCAGAGTCCTATCCAGCCCCAGCATTTT. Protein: CASSAQSPIQPQHF.

The CDR3 DNA reads as TGCGCCAGCAGCTGGACTAGCTCCGCAGATACGCAGTATTTT. The encoded protein is CASSWTSSADTQYF. This rearrangement joins TRBV5-1 to TRBJ2-3; 8 bases are shared with TRBD2. The CDR3 runs 14 residues. Germline V gene data show CDR1 as SGHRS and CDR2 as YFSETQ. After removal of 3 bases from V and 4 bases from J, the junction contained 4 bases not matched to a gene.

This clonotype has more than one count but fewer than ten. Here the CDR3 reads CATSRPLPGLNNEQFF. Written as DNA, the CDR3 is TGTGCCACCAGCAGACCCCTGCCGGGGCTAAACAATGAGCAGTTCTTC. The rearrangement links TRBV15 to TRBJ2-1; D might be TRBD1 or TRBD2, each matching 5 bases. Germline V CDR1 and CDR2: LNHNV, YYDKDF (reference sequence). The CDR3 is 16 amino acids. V lost 2 bases and J 5 bases, leaving 16 bases between the germline ends.

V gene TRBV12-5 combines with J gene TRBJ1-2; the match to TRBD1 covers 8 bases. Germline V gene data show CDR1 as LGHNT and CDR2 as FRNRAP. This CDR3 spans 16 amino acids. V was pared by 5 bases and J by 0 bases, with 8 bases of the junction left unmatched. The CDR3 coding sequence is TGTGCTAGTGGTATCCGGACAGGGCCTACTAACTATGGCTACACCTTC. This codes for CASGIRTGPTNYGYTF.

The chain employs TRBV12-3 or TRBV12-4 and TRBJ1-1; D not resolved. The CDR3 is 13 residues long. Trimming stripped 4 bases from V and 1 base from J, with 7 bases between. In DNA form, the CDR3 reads TGTGCCAGCAGTTCGACATGGAACACTGAAGCTTTCTTT. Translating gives CASSSTWNTEAFF.

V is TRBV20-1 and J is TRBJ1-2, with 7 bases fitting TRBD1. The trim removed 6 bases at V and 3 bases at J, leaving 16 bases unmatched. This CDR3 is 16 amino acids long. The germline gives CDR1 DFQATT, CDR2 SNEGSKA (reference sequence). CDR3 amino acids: CSAGTAGALEDYGYTF. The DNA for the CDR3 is TGCAGTGCCGGGACAGCCGGCGCCCTCGAGGACTATGGCTACACCTTC.

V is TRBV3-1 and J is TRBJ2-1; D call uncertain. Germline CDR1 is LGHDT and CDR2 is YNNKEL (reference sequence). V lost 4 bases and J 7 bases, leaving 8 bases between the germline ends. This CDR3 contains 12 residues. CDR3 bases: TGTGCCAGCAGCCCAGGTCCTAATGAGCAGTTCTTC. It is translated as CASSPGPNEQFF.

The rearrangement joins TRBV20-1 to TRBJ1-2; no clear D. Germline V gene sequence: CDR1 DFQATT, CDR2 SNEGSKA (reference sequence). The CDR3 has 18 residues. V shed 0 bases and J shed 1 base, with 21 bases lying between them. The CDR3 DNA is TGCAGTGCTAGAGAACCCTTTGCCCCGGCCCATTTTAACTATGGCTACACCTTC. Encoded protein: CSAREPFAPAHFNYGYTF.

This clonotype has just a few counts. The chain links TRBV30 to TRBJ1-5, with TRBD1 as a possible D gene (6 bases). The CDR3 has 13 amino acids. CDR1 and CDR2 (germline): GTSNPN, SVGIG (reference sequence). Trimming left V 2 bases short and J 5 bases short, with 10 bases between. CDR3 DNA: TGTGCCTGGAGTCCACAGGGTGATCAGCCCCAGCATTTT. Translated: CAWSPQGDQPQHF.

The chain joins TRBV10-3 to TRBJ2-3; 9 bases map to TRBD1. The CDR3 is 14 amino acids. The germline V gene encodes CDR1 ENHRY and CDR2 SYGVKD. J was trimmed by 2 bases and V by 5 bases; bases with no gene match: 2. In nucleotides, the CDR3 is TGTGCCATCAGTTGGACAGGGGCCACAGATACGCAGTATTTT. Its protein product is CAISWTGATDTQYF.

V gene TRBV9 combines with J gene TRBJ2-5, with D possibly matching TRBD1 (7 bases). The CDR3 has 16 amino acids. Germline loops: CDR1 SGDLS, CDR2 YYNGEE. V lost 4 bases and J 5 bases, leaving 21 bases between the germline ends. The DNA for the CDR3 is TGTGCCAGCAGCCCCAGGGGGGCTCTAGTCTTGGAGACCCAGTACTTC. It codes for CASSPRGALVLETQYF.

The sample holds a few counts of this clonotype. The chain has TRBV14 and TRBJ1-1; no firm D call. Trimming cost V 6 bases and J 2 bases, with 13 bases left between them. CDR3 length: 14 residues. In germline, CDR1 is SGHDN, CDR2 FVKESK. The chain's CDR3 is CASSRIARNTEAFF. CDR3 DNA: TGTGCCAGCAGTCGCATCGCGAGAAACACTGAAGCTTTCTTT.

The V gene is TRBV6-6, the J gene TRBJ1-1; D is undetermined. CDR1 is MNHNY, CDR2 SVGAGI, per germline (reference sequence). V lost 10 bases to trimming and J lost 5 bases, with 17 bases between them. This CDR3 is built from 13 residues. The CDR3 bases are TGTGCCACCACGGGAAGGGTTTGGACTGAAGCTTTCTTT. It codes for CATTGRVWTEAFF.

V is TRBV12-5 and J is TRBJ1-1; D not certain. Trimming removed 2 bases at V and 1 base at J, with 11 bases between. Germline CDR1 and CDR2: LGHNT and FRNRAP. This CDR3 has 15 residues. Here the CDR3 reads CASGLSSTENTEAFF. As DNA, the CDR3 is TGTGCTAGTGGTTTGTCGTCGACGGAGAACACTGAAGCTTTCTTT.

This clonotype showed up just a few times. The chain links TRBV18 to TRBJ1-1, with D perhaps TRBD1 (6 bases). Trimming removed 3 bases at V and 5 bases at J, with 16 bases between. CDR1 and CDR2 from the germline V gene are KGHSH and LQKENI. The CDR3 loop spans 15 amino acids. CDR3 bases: TGTGCCAGCTCACCCATTTGGGGGGGCTGGACTGAAGCTTTCTTT. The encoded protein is CASSPIWGGWTEAFF.

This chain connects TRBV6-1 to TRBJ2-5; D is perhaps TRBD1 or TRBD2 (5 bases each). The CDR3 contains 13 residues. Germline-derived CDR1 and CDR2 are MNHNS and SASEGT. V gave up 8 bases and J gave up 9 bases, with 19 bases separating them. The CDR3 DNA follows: TGTGCCAGCCAGGGAACTAGTGCCCTGGCCCAGTACTTC. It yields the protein CASQGTSALAQYF.

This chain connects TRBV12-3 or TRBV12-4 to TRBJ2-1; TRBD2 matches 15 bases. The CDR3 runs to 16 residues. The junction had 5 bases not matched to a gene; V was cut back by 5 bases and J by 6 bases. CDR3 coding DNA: TGTGCCAGCAGTCCCCCGGGACTAGCGGGAGGCAATGAGCAGTTCTTC. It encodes CASSPPGLAGGNEQFF.

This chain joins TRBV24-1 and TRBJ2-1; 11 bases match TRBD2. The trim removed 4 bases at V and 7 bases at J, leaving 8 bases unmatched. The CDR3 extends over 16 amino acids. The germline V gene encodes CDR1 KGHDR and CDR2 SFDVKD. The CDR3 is CATSETTSGSFNEQFF. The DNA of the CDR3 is TGTGCCACCAGTGAAACTACTAGCGGGAGTTTTAATGAGCAGTTCTTC.

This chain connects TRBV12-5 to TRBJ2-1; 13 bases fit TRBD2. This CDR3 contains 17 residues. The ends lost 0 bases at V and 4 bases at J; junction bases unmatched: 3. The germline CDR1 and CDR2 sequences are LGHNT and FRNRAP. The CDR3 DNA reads TGTGCTAGTGGTTTGGTACCGGGACTAGCGGGGTACAATGAGCAGTTCTTC. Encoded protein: CASGLVPGLAGYNEQFF.

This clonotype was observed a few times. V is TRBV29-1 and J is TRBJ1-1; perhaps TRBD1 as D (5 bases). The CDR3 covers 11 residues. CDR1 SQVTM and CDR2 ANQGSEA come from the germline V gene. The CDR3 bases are TGCGGGGGGAAAGGGAACACTGAAGCTTTCTTT. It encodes CGGKGNTEAFF.

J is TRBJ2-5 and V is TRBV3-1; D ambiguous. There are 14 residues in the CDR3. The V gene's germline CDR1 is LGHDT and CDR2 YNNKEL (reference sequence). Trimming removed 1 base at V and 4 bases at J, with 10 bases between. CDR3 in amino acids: CASSQGQPRETQYF. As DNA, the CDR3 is TGTGCCAGCAGCCAAGGGCAGCCTCGAGAGACCCAGTACTTC.

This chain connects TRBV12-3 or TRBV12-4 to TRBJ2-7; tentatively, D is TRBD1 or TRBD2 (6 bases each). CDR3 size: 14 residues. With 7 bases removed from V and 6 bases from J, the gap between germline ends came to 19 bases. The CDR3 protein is CASNEGGRGCEQYF. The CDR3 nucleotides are TGTGCCAGCAACGAGGGGGGTCGAGGCTGCGAGCAGTACTTC.